Reported below is one TCR beta chain. The antigen is undetermined. Time point of the sample: newly diagnosed GD, antithyroid drugs for less than 3 months. PBMC-extracted RNA yielded the TCR library. This record belongs to a study of regulatory T cells in long-lasting Graves disease. Study-level information: Newly diagnosed Graves' patients took antithyroid drugs under 3 months. General study points: Newly diagnosed disease favored TRBV20-1 and TRBJ2-1 over persistent disease.

iRepertoire HTBI primers and Arm-PCR of CDR3 regions built TCR beta libraries. TCRdb reanalysed the multiplex PCR reads using MiXCR and keeps one entry per CDR3 protein. Of roughly 420,000 distinct CDR3 sequences in the sample, around 15% were seen once. V was clipped by 4 bases and J by 0 bases; unmatched bases: 16. CDR3 size: 20 residues. This sample was shared with a second study, whose subject was T cells in Graves' hyperthyroidism and ophthalmopathy. According to that study: Carried out on the TCR CDR3, a first-round RT-PCR used the HTBI primer set.

This material consisted of peripheral blood mononuclear cells (PBMCs), taken at new diagnosis, from a patient treated with antithyroid drugs. This rearrangement joins TRBV6-7 to TRBJ1-4; 8 nucleotides match TRBD1. TRBV6-7 is placed among ORFs of uncertain function. This receptor was obtained from a woman aged 18-29 years with Graves disease. The CDR3 DNA reads as TGTGCCAGCAGTTCCCCAGTTCGCGGACAGGGCCATGCAACTAATGAAAAACTGTTTTTT. Its protein is CASSSPVRGQGHATNEKLFF.